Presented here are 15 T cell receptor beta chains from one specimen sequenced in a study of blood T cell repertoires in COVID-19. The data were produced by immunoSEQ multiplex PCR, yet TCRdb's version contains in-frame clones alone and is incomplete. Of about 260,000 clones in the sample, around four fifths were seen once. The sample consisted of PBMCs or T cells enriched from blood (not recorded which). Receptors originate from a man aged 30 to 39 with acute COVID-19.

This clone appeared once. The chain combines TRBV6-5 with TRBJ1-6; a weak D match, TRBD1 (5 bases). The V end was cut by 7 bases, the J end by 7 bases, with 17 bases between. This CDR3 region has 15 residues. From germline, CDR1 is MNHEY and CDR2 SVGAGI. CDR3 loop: CASKTWGEGNSPLHF. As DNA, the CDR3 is TGTGCCAGCAAAACCTGGGGGGAAGGAAATTCACCCCTCCACTTT.

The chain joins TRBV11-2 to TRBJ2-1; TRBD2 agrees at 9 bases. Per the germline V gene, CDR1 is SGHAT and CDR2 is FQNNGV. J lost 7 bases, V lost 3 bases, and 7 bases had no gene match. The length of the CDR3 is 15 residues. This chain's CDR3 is CASSLPSGGINEQFF. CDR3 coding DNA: TGTGCCAGCAGCTTGCCAAGCGGGGGGATTAATGAGCAGTTCTTC.

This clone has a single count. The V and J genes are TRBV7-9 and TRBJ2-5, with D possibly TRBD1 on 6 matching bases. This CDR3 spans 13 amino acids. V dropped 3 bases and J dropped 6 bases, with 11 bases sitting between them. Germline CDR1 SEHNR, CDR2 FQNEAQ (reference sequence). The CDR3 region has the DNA TGTGCCAGCAGCTTTAACAGGGAGAAGACCCAGTACTTC. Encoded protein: CASSFNREKTQYF.

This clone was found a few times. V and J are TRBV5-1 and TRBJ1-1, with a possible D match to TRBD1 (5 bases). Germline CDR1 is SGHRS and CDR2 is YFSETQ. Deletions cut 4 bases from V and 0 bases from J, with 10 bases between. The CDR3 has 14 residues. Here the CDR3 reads CASSGGLMNTEAFF. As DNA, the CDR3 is TGCGCCAGCAGCGGGGGACTTATGAACACTGAAGCTTTCTTT.

DNA of the CDR3: TGTGCCAGCAGTGCGGGGGGACAGGGGTATGCCACTGAAGCTTTCTTT. It is translated as CASSAGGQGYATEAFF. The V gene is TRBV2, the J gene TRBJ1-1; TRBD1 matches 10 bases. The CDR3 sequence is 16 residues long. Germline V gene sequence: CDR1 SNHLY, CDR2 FYNNEI. With 4 bases clipped from V and 4 bases from J, the junction kept 9 bases outside the gene matches.

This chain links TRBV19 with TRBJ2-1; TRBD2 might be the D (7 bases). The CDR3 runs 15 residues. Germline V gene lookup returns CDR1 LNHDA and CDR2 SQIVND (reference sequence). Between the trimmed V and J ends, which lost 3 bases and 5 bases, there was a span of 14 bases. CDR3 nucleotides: TGTGCCAGTAGTATCGAAACGGGGGGCCACAATGAGCAGTTCTTC. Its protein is CASSIETGGHNEQFF.

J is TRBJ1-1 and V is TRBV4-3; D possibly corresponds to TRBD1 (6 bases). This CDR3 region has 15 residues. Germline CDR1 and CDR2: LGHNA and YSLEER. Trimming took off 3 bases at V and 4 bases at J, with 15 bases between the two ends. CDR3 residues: CASSQETGLGTEAFF. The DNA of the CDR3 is TGCGCCAGCAGCCAGGAAACAGGGTTAGGCACTGAAGCTTTCTTT.

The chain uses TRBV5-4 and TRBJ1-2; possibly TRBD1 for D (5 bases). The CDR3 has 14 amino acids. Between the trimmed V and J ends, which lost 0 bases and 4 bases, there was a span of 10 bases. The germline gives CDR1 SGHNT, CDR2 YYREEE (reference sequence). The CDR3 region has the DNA TGTGCCAGCAGCTTGGTGGGGGGGATCTATGGCTACACCTTC. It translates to CASSLVGGIYGYTF. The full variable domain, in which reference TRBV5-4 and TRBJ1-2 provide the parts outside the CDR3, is ETGVTQSPTHLIKTRGQQVTLRCSSQSGHNTVSWYQQALGQGPQFIFQYYREEENGRGNFPPRFSGLQFPNYSSELNVNALELDDSALYLCASSLVGGIYGYTFGSGTRLTVV.

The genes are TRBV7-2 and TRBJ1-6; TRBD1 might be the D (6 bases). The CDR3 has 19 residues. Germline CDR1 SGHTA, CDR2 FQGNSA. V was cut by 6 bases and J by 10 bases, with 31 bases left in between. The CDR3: CASRKSRLRSGPRGSPLHF. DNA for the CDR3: TGTGCCAGCAGGAAGAGTCGGTTGAGGTCGGGGCCTAGGGGGTCACCCCTCCACTTT.

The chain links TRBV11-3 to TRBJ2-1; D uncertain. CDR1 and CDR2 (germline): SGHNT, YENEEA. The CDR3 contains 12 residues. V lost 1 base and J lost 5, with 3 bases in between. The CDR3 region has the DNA TGTGCCAGCAGCTTAGTAGACAATGAGCAGTTCTTC. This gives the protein CASSLVDNEQFF.

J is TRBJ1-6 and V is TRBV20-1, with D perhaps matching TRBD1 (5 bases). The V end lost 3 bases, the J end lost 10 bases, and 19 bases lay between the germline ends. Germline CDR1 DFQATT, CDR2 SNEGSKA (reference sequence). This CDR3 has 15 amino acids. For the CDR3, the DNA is TGCAGTGCTAGTGGTGGAGGGACTGGTGGATCACCCCTCCACTTT. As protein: CSASGGGTGGSPLHF.

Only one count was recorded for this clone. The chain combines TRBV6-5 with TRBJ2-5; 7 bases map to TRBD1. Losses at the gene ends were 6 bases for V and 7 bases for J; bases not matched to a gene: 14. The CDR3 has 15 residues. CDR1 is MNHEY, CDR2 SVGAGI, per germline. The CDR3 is CASRNNVQGMGTQYF. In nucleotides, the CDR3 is TGTGCCAGCAGGAACAACGTACAGGGGATGGGGACCCAGTACTTC.

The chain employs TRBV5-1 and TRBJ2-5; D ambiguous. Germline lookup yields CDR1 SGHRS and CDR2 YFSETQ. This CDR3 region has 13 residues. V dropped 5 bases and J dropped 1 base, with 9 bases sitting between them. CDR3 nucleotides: TGCGCCAGCAGGTCAGGAAGCCAAGAGACCCAGTACTTC. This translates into CASRSGSQETQYF.

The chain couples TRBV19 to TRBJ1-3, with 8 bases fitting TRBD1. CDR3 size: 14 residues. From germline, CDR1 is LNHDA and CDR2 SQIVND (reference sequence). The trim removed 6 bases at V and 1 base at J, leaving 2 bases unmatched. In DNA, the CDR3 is TGTGCCAGTAGGACAGGGGAGTCTGGAAACACCATATATTTT. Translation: CASRTGESGNTIYF.

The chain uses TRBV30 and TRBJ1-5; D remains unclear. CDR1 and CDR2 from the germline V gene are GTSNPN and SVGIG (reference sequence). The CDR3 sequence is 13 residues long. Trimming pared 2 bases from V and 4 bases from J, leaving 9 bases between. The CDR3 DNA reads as TGTGCCTGGAGTTTGTCGGGAAATCAGCCCCAGCATTTT. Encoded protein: CAWSLSGNQPQHF.